This T cell receptor (beta chain) was sequenced for a study of blood T cell repertoires in COVID-19. Generated by immunoSEQ multiplex PCR, the TCRdb table keeps only in-frame clones and is missing some. The sample holds about 76,000 clones; approximately 81% are singletons and the top ten take approximately 10%. CDR3 length: 17 amino acids. The germline CDR1 and CDR2 sequences are KGHDR and SFDVKD. V lost 1 base, J lost 7 bases, and 19 bases lay in between. Material: peripheral blood. The J gene is TRBJ1-5, the V gene TRBV24-1; D is undetermined. The receptor was isolated from a man aged 60 to 75 with COVID-19, enrolled during active disease. The CDR3 loop is CATSDFPRGGLRQPQHF. DNA of the CDR3: TGTGCCACCAGTGATTTCCCCCGAGGAGGCTTACGACAGCCCCAGCATTTT.